The 18 T cell receptor beta chains presented below share a single source sample, sequenced in a study of T-cell reconstitution after alpha-beta-depleted transplantation in children. Unique molecular identifiers were incorporated into the prepared TCRbeta library. TCRdb independently ran MiXCR on the PCR reads; one entry per CDR3 protein. The profile shows about 540,000 distinct CDR3 sequences, around 19% of them singletons. The starting material was PBMCs from the stem cell graft donor, obtained from the stem cell graft. The receptors derive from a human donor who donated a stem cell graft to a child with acute lymphoblastic leukemia.

This clonotype has only a few counts. This chain uses TRBV5-1 with TRBJ2-1; TRBD1 matches 7 bases. After removal of 0 bases from V and 9 bases from J, the junction contained 9 bases not matched to a gene. The V gene's germline CDR1 is SGHRS and CDR2 YFSETQ. The CDR3 is 15 residues long. In nucleotides, the CDR3 is TGCGCCAGCAGCTTGGGTCGGGACAGAGCCGTTGAGCAGTTCTTC. Protein: CASSLGRDRAVEQFF.

This clonotype was observed a few times. CDR3 protein: CASSLAFGGRDFYEQYF. The CDR3 DNA reads as TGTGCCAGCAGCTTAGCGTTCGGGGGTCGGGATTTCTACGAGCAGTACTTC. J is TRBJ2-7 and V is TRBV7-2; tentative D call: TRBD2 (6 bases). The CDR3 is 17 residues long. Germline loops: CDR1 SGHTA, CDR2 FQGNSA. The V and J ends lost 0 bases and 3 bases respectively, with 18 bases between them.

This clonotype was observed a few times. This CDR3 is CASSLGAGGSSYNEQFF. In DNA, the CDR3 is TGTGCCAGCAGTCTAGGAGCGGGGGGGAGCTCCTACAATGAGCAGTTCTTC. The rearrangement links TRBV3-1 to TRBJ2-1, with TRBD2 identical over 10 bases. V trimming: 6 bases; J trimming: 0 bases; junction bases outside the gene matches: 8. In germline, CDR1 is LGHDT, CDR2 YNNKEL (reference sequence). The CDR3 extends over 17 amino acids.

Regarding this clonotype: The germline gene is not matched at one end of the junction; a read error may be the cause. This chain connects TRBV27 to TRBJ2-7, with no clear D. Looked up from germline, CDR1 is MNHEY and CDR2 is SMNVEV (reference sequence). The CDR3 is 14 residues long. CDR3 sequence reads: CASSSGYQVAEHYF. The CDR3 nucleotides read TGTGCCAGCAGTTCCGGCTACCAGGTAGCCGAGCATTACTTC.

This clonotype was seen only a few times. The chain employs TRBV7-9 and TRBJ2-1; D is unclear. The ends were cut back, 6 bases at V and 4 bases at J, with 7 bases in the middle. The CDR3 totals 12 residues. CDR1 is SEHNR and CDR2 is FQNEAQ in the germline V gene (reference sequence). In DNA, the CDR3 is TGTGCCAGCAGGGGCGTATACAATGAGCAGTTCTTC. Translating gives CASRGVYNEQFF. Full variable domain (missing parts from reference TRBV7-9 and TRBJ2-1): DTGVSQNPRHKITKRGQNVTFRCDPISEHNRLYWYRQTLGQGPEFLTYFQNEAQLEKSRLLSDRFSAERPKGSFSTLEIQRTEQGDSAMYLCASRGVYNEQFFGPGTRLTVL.

Written as DNA, the CDR3 is TGTGCCAGCAGCCAGGATCCCGAGCAGTACTTC. Translation gives CASSQDPEQYF. The rearrangement joins TRBV6-1 to TRBJ2-7; D call uncertain. Germline CDR1 reads MNHNS; CDR2 reads SASEGT. The germline V and J ends were trimmed by 6 bases and 6 bases, with 9 bases remaining between them. There are 11 residues in the CDR3.

This clonotype was found a few times. The chain employs TRBV12-3 or TRBV12-4 and TRBJ2-1; tentative D call: TRBD2 (6 bases). Trimming left V 3 bases short and J 12 bases short, with 15 bases between. The CDR3 sequence is 13 residues long. The CDR3 nucleotides are TGTGCCAGCAGTTTGGGGCCTAGCGTGGGGCAGTTCTTC. This sequence encodes CASSLGPSVGQFF.

This clonotype occurred a few times. The chain joins TRBV7-8 to TRBJ1-5, with 7 bases identical to TRBD1. CDR1 is SGHVS and CDR2 is FQNEAQ in the germline V gene. J lost 0 bases, V lost 4 bases, and 9 bases had no gene match. CDR3 length equals 17 residues. CDR3: CASSSPDRLNSNQPQHF. The CDR3 DNA follows: TGTGCCAGCAGCTCTCCGGACAGGCTTAATAGCAATCAGCCCCAGCATTTT.

This chain uses TRBV7-6 with TRBJ2-7, with D uncertain. From germline, CDR1 is SGHVS and CDR2 FNYEAQ. The CDR3 consists of 12 residues. V was clipped by 3 bases and J by 6 bases, with 9 bases between them. CDR3 region: CASSLKESEQYF. For the CDR3, the DNA is TGTGCCAGCAGCTTGAAGGAAAGCGAGCAGTACTTC.

This clonotype has just a few counts. The rearrangement joins TRBV5-1 to TRBJ2-7, with a tentative D call TRBD1 (6 bases). Germline V gene sequence: CDR1 SGHRS, CDR2 YFSETQ. With 1 base removed from V and 2 bases from J, the gap between germline ends came to 10 bases. The CDR3 is 14 residues long. CDR3 DNA: TGCGCCAGCAGCTTGCAGGGGCCAACCTACGAGCAGTACTTC. Protein: CASSLQGPTYEQYF.

This clonotype was counted only a few times. The J gene is TRBJ1-2, the V gene TRBV6-1; 7 bases align to TRBD1. V shed 10 bases and J 5 bases; nucleotides not matched to a gene: 13. CDR3 length equals 14 residues. Germline V gene data show CDR1 as MNHNS and CDR2 as SASEGT. The CDR3 reads CATSDRELLYGYTF. CDR3 bases: TGTGCCACCTCCGACAGGGAGCTCCTTTATGGCTACACCTTC.

V gene TRBV20-1 combines with J gene TRBJ2-7, with a weak D call TRBD1 (6 bases). Germline CDR1 DFQATT, CDR2 SNEGSKA (reference sequence). This CDR3 is 15 amino acids long. V was pared by 0 bases and J by 5 bases, with 17 bases between. For the CDR3, the DNA is TGCAGTGCTAGAGACCCGGACAGTATCGAGAACGAGCAGTACTTC. Translation: CSARDPDSIENEQYF.

There are many counts of this clonotype. The chain couples TRBV18 to TRBJ2-1; D assignment may be TRBD1 or TRBD2 (5 bases each). Trimming left V 2 bases short and J 9 bases short, with 8 bases between. CDR1 and CDR2 from the germline V gene are KGHSH and LQKENI. The CDR3 is made up of 12 amino acids. CDR3 nucleotides: TGTGCCAGCTCACCATTGGGGGTTGAGCAGTTCTTC. It yields the protein CASSPLGVEQFF.

The chain has TRBV5-1 and TRBJ1-1; tentative D call: TRBD1 (5 bases). Germline lookup yields CDR1 SGHRS and CDR2 YFSETQ. V lost 4 bases and J 4 bases, leaving 11 bases between the germline ends. This CDR3 is 13 amino acids long. The CDR3 sequence: CASSEQDITEAFF. In nucleotides, the CDR3 is TGCGCCAGCAGCGAACAGGACATCACTGAAGCTTTCTTT.

The rearrangement uses TRBV24-1 and TRBJ2-2, with TRBD2 matching over 10 bases. Unmatched junction bases numbered 18, after V lost 7 bases and J lost 5 bases. The CDR3 is made up of 19 amino acids. From germline, CDR1 is KGHDR and CDR2 SFDVKD. The CDR3 region is CATSPLGASGSSYTGELFF. In DNA form, the CDR3 reads TGTGCCACCAGCCCCCTGGGGGCTAGCGGGAGTAGTTATACCGGGGAGCTGTTTTTT.

In its sample, this clonotype was seen a few times. The chain is built from TRBV20-1 and TRBJ2-7; TRBD2 matches at 8 bases. This CDR3 is 15 amino acids long. Trimming cost V 6 bases and J 4 bases; bases outside gene matches: 14. CDR1 is DFQATT, CDR2 SNEGSKA, per germline (reference sequence). CDR3 DNA sequence: TGCAGTGCCACACAGGCCCCGGGAGGGCCTTACGAGCAGTACTTC. It specifies CSATQAPGGPYEQYF.

The chain couples TRBV7-9 to TRBJ1-4; weak D call: TRBD1 (6 bases). Germline values: CDR1 SEHNR, CDR2 FQNEAQ (reference sequence). Trimming pared 3 bases from V and 3 bases from J, leaving 11 bases between. The CDR3 sequence is 15 residues long. In nucleotides, the CDR3 is TGTGCCAGCAGCTTCGGACAGACCTCTAATGAAAAACTGTTTTTT. It is translated as CASSFGQTSNEKLFF. Full variable domain (remainder filled in from reference TRBV7-9 and TRBJ1-4): DTGVSQNPRHKITKRGQNVTFRCDPISEHNRLYWYRQTLGQGPEFLTYFQNEAQLEKSRLLSDRFSAERPKGSFSTLEIQRTEQGDSAMYLCASSFGQTSNEKLFFGSGTQLSVL.

This CDR3 reads CASSFGQGRDTGELFF. The CDR3 DNA is TGCGCCAGCAGTTTTGGACAGGGGCGCGACACCGGGGAGCTGTTTTTT. The gene calls are TRBV5-1 and TRBJ2-2; 9 positions agree with TRBD1. Germline trimming cut 5 bases from V and 3 bases from J; bases unmatched to any gene: 8. Germline V lookup: CDR1 SGHRS, CDR2 YFSETQ. This CDR3 is 16 amino acids long.